The T cell receptor beta chain described here comes from a study of T cell repertoires in cytomegalovirus infection (dated by TCRdb to the late 2010s). Study-wide context: Donor HLA type was relevant to the analysis, because carriage of CMV infection together with the matching HLA type was indicated by public TCR beta signatures.

What the research found in general, with its limitations: Carriers of CMV infection plus the relevant HLA type were discriminated by the cumulative frequency of public TCR beta family members in the study cohort and in an independent approximately 400-donor cohort. The ex vivo response was dominated by HLA-C-restricted CMV-specific TCR beta clonotypes, which also provided the single most frequent clonotype in two of eight donors.

Sequenced on an Illumina HiSeq 1500. TCRdb cleaned the public reads at Q25 with fastp, built clones with MiXCR and kept in-frame beta chains. Merged by CDR3 protein, the rows form single entries marked with the most common genes and DNA. The sample table records hundreds of thousands of distinct CDR3 sequences; approximately 24% of these occur just once. The ten top clones hold 6.5% to 10% of the sample. Worth noting for this clonotype: No cognate antigen has been identified for it. Per-base qualities were not stored, and no clone one base away is much larger.

The germline V gene encodes CDR1 SGHRS and CDR2 YFSETQ. Clipping removes 0 bases from V and 2 bases from J, with 7 as the unmatched junction base count. The CDR3 covers 18 residues, taking in both the cysteine and the phenylalanine. CDR3 DNA is the only sequence kept; it has 54 bases, read in frame from the first base. Recombination connected TRBV5-1 to TRBJ2-1; TRBD1 matches 11 bases in the middle. Input material: CD8+ T cells from PBMCs. The source of this sequence is a human donor in good health (CMV status not recorded). Some clones in this sample may be carry-over from other donors' samples. The encoded CDR3 is CASSLEWTGGYAYNEQFF. The DNA is as follows: TGCGCCAGCAGCTTGGAGTGGACAGGGGGCTATGCCTACAATGAGCAGTTCTTC. Extended through the reference TRBV5-1 and TRBJ2-1 proteins, this CDR3 yields the full variable domain: KAGVTQTPRYLIKTRGQQVTLSCSPISGHRSVSWYQQTPGQGLQFLFEYFSETQRNKGNFPGRFSGRQFSNSRSEMNVSTLELGDSALYLCASSLEWTGGYAYNEQFFGPGTRLTVL.